This entry describes one T cell receptor (beta chain). Libraries were prepared by immunoSEQ multiplex PCR; TCRdb keeps only in-frame clonotypes and omits some of them. This sample has around 250,000 clones, with over 80% found just once. These data are taken from a study of blood T cell repertoires in COVID-19. Germline assignment: CDR1 LGHDT and CDR2 YNNKEL (reference sequence). The CDR3 runs to 15 residues. With 1 base removed from V and 4 bases from J, the gap between germline ends came to 14 bases. This sequence originates from a middle-aged woman who had been exposed to COVID-19. The specimen was PBMCs or T cells enriched from blood (not recorded which). V usage is TRBV3-1 (or the pseudogene TRBV3-2) and J usage is TRBJ2-7, with D hard to call. The CDR3 here is CASSQALRVSYEQYF. In nucleotides, the CDR3 is TGTGCCAGCAGCCAAGCCCTCCGGGTATCATACGAGCAGTACTTC.